This T cell receptor (beta chain) was documented in a study of spatial heterogeneity in lung cancer. Time point denoted: sample taken at primary tumor resection. The CDR3 loop spans 20 amino acids. V lost 6 bases, J lost 0 bases, and 22 bases stayed unmatched. Germline V gene data show CDR1 as SGHVS and CDR2 as FNYEAQ. TCRdb independently ran MiXCR on the 5' RACE reads; one entry per CDR3 protein. The sample holds approximately 13,000 distinct CDR3 sequences, 5.1% seen once. Study results and caveats: Tumors with more nonsynonymous mutations had more expanded intratumoral alpha and beta TCRs.

Comment on this clonotype: Its target is unknown.

The rearrangement joins TRBV7-6 to TRBJ1-2, with 7 bases lining up with TRBD1. The receptor was derived from a male donor with early-stage non-small cell lung cancer. The specimen comprised lung tumor tissue, sampled at surgery. The CDR3 protein is CASRGPSLFRTGRTNYGYTF. CDR3 in DNA: TGTGCCAGCAGGGGTCCTTCTTTGTTCCGGACAGGTCGGACTAACTATGGCTACACCTTC.